Shown below are 25 T cell receptor beta chains from a single sample sequenced in a study of control samples from healthy donors and cancer patients. Libraries were prepared by immunoSEQ multiplex PCR; TCRdb keeps only in-frame clonotypes and omits some of them. The repertoire consists of 150,000 to 200,000 clones, with more than 85% occurring once and the leading ten covering around 2.2%. Sequencing was carried out using blood. The receptors were sampled from a woman between 40 and 55 years old in good health.

The chain couples TRBV5-1 to TRBJ1-2; D uncertain. V lost 2 bases to trimming and J lost 6 bases, with 14 bases between them. Germline loops: CDR1 SGHRS, CDR2 YFSETQ. The CDR3 covers 14 residues. For the CDR3, the DNA is TGCGCCAGCAGCTTTCTAAAACCGGCAGATGGCTACACCTTC. It yields the protein CASSFLKPADGYTF.

The chain uses TRBV18 and TRBJ2-1; possible D gene TRBD2, 7 bases. The V gene lost 2 bases and the J gene lost 9 bases, with 11 bases spanning the gap. CDR3 length: 13 amino acids. Germline V lookup: CDR1 KGHSH, CDR2 LQKENI. CDR3: CASSPGGGGEQFF. The DNA of the CDR3 is TGTGCCAGCTCACCAGGGGGGGGCGGTGAGCAGTTCTTC. Drawing the rest from reference TRBV18 and TRBJ2-1, the complete variable domain is NAGVMQNPRHLVRRRGQEARLRCSPMKGHSHVYWYRQLPEEGLKFMVYLQKENIIDESGMPKERFSAEFPKEGPSILRIQQVVRGDSAAYFCASSPGGGGEQFFGPGTRLTVL.

This clone was picked up one time. This chain joins TRBV18 and TRBJ1-3; 9 positions agree with TRBD1. The J segment lost 6 bases and the V segment lost 0 bases, leaving 6 bases of the junction unmatched. CDR1 KGHSH and CDR2 LQKENI come from the germline V gene. The CDR3 covers 16 residues. CDR3 residues: CASSPPPGQGPNTIYF. The CDR3, as DNA: TGTGCCAGCTCACCACCTCCGGGACAGGGACCAAACACCATATATTTT.

The V call is TRBV15, the J call TRBJ1-1, with unresolved D. The CDR3 has 14 amino acids. V was pared by 4 bases and J by 2 bases, with 11 bases between. CDR1 is LNHNV and CDR2 is YYDKDF in the germline V gene (reference sequence). The CDR3 coding sequence is TGTGCCACCAGCACATCCCAGGTTAACACTGAAGCTTTCTTT. The encoded protein is CATSTSQVNTEAFF.

The chain uses TRBV5-1 and TRBJ1-2; D is ambiguous. Trimming removed 3 bases from V and 6 bases from J, with 12 bases in between. CDR1 SGHRS and CDR2 YFSETQ come from the germline V gene. The CDR3 length is 13 residues. CDR3 sequence: CASSSGVGNGYTF. CDR3 in DNA: TGCGCCAGCAGCTCTGGTGTGGGGAATGGCTACACCTTC. Full variable domain (outside the CDR3, taken from reference TRBV5-1 and TRBJ1-2): KAGVTQTPRYLIKTRGQQVTLSCSPISGHRSVSWYQQTPGQGLQFLFEYFSETQRNKGNFPGRFSGRQFSNSRSEMNVSTLELGDSALYLCASSSGVGNGYTFGSGTRLTVV.

For this clone: This sample also contains other DNA sequences that code for the same CDR3. V and J are TRBV5-1 and TRBJ1-2; 7 nucleotides line up with TRBD1. Per the germline V gene, CDR1 is SGHRS and CDR2 is YFSETQ. The length of the CDR3 is 14 residues. The J segment lost 0 bases and the V segment lost 4 bases, leaving 3 bases of the junction unmatched. CDR3 bases: TGCGCCAGCAGCCCTGGGACAGCTAACTATGGCTACACCTTC. It encodes CASSPGTANYGYTF.

Comments on this clone: At one boundary the junction diverges from the germline segment, which might be a read error. The rearrangement joins TRBV7-9 to TRBJ1-4; D is ambiguous. Germline lookup yields CDR1 SEHNR and CDR2 FQNEAQ (reference sequence). The CDR3 contains 14 residues. CDR3 DNA: TGTGCCAGCACCTTAGCTGGCCTGGGAGAAAAACTGTTTTTT. This sequence encodes CASTLAGLGEKLFF.

The chain recombines TRBV7-8 with TRBJ1-2, with D perhaps matching TRBD1 (5 bases). Per germline, CDR1 SGHVS and CDR2 FQNEAQ. V lost 6 bases and J lost 8, with 16 bases in between. This CDR3 is built from 13 residues. The CDR3 region is CASRAGPSKGYTF. CDR3 bases: TGTGCCAGCAGAGCGGGACCCAGTAAGGGCTACACCTTC.

On this clone itself: Other DNA sequences in the same sample also yield this CDR3. The CDR3 loop reads CASSYVRTGGGYGYTF. CDR3 bases: TGTGCCAGCAGTTACGTGAGGACAGGGGGCGGCTATGGCTACACCTTC. The chain links TRBV6-5 to TRBJ1-2; 11 bases are shared with TRBD1. With V trimmed by 2 bases and J by 4 bases, 6 bases remained unmatched. The germline V gene encodes CDR1 MNHEY and CDR2 SVGAGI. CDR3 size: 16 residues.

The rearrangement links TRBV4-1 to TRBJ1-4; D is perhaps TRBD1 (5 bases). Germline loops: CDR1 MGHRA, CDR2 YSYEKL. Trimming took 1 base from V and 2 from J, leaving 11 bases between them. This CDR3 contains 16 residues. DNA for the CDR3: TGCGCCAGCAGCCAAGCCCAAGGGGCGACTAATGAAAAACTGTTTTTT. It specifies CASSQAQGATNEKLFF.

The rearrangement uses TRBV28 and TRBJ2-1; TRBD2 aligns across 7 bases. Looked up from germline, CDR1 is MDHEN and CDR2 is SYDVKM. Trimming removed 7 bases from V and 2 bases from J; junction bases left unmatched: 14. The CDR3 totals 17 residues. CDR3 residues: CASTDVKRGSTYNEQFF. Here the CDR3 DNA reads TGTGCCAGCACCGACGTAAAGCGGGGTTCGACCTACAATGAGCAGTTCTTC.

J is TRBJ2-5 and V is TRBV24-1; 7 positions match TRBD2. With V trimmed by 5 bases and J by 4 bases, 12 bases remained unmatched. The CDR3 is made up of 16 amino acids. Looked up from germline, CDR1 is KGHDR and CDR2 is SFDVKD. This CDR3 reads CATSGIRAGVVETQYF. DNA of the CDR3: TGTGCCACCAGTGGTATAAGGGCGGGGGTGGTAGAGACCCAGTACTTC.

The chain has TRBV3-1 (or the pseudogene TRBV3-2) and TRBJ2-5; TRBD1 agrees at 9 bases. The CDR3 is 15 amino acids. V gave up 2 bases and J gave up 5 bases; unmatched junction bases: 6. The germline CDR1 and CDR2 sequences are LGHDT and YNNKEL (reference sequence). The CDR3 loop reads CASSQHTGGRETQYF. In DNA form, the CDR3 reads TGTGCCAGCAGCCAACACACAGGGGGCCGGGAGACCCAGTACTTC.

This chain connects TRBV10-2 to TRBJ2-5; D is perhaps TRBD2 (5 bases). V lost 4 bases and J 9 bases, leaving 15 bases between the germline ends. The CDR3 has 13 amino acids. The V gene's germline CDR1 is WSHSY and CDR2 SAAADI. In DNA form, the CDR3 reads TGCGCCAGCAGTGGAGCTGGTCCGGGGTCCCAGTACTTC. Translating it yields CASSGAGPGSQYF.

As regards this clone: A junction end diverges from the germline sequence, so it may reflect a read error. The CDR3 DNA is TGTGCCAGCAGGTTAGGGGATACGCAGTATTTT. The encoded protein is CASRLGDTQYF. This rearrangement joins TRBV13 to TRBJ2-3; D not certain. In germline, CDR1 is PRHDT, CDR2 FYEKMQ (reference sequence). The CDR3 is made up of 11 amino acids.

The rearrangement uses TRBV10-3 and TRBJ1-1; 9 bases are a match to TRBD1. Germline-derived CDR1 and CDR2 are ENHRY and SYGVKD. The CDR3 length is 14 residues. The V and J ends lost 8 bases and 1 base, in that order; junction bases with no gene match: 5. The CDR3 nucleotides are TGTGCCATCGGGACGGGACAGGGGAACACTGAAGCTTTCTTT. Translated, it gives CAIGTGQGNTEAFF.

V gene TRBV7-3 combines with J gene TRBJ2-7; weak D call: TRBD2 (5 bases). This CDR3 has 14 amino acids. Trimming removed 5 bases at V and 0 bases at J, with 11 bases between. CDR1 is SGHTA, CDR2 FQGTGA, per germline. The CDR3 DNA reads as TGTGCCAGCAGCCCGGGGAGCGGCTCCTACGAGCAGTACTTC. Its translation is CASSPGSGSYEQYF. The variable domain in full, with the rest retrieved from reference TRBV7-3 and TRBJ2-7, is GAGVSQTPSNKVTEKGKYVELRCDPISGHTALYWYRQSLGQGPEFLIYFQGTGAADDSGLPNDRFFAVRPEGSVSTLKIQRTERGDSAVYLCASSPGSGSYEQYFGPGTRLTVT.

This sequence joins TRBV6-1 and TRBJ2-1; D is unclear. The germline V and J ends were trimmed by 1 base and 8 bases, with 12 bases remaining between them. The CDR3 has 14 amino acids. Per the germline V gene, CDR1 is MNHNS and CDR2 is SASEGT. The CDR3 loop reads CASSEGDPMDEQFF. The DNA of the CDR3 is TGTGCCAGCAGTGAAGGCGACCCGATGGATGAGCAGTTCTTC.

The chain is built from TRBV2 and TRBJ1-2, with 11 bases aligning to TRBD1. The ends lost 4 bases at V and 3 bases at J; junction bases unmatched: 4. Germline CDR1 SNHLY, CDR2 FYNNEI. The CDR3 covers 15 residues. The DNA for the CDR3 is TGTGCCAGCAGTGCGGGGACAGGGGGGGACTATGGCTACACCTTC. It is translated as CASSAGTGGDYGYTF.

The rearrangement links TRBV2 to TRBJ1-1; D gene unclear. Germline assignment: CDR1 SNHLY and CDR2 FYNNEI. This CDR3 contains 11 residues. V was cut by 4 bases and J by 8 bases, with 8 bases left in between. In DNA form, the CDR3 reads TGTGCCAGCAGTGCTCAATCCGAAGCTTTCTTT. Protein sequence: CASSAQSEAFF.

V usage is TRBV29-1 and J usage is TRBJ1-3; no clear D gene. V was pared by 3 bases and J by 3 bases, with 3 bases between. The CDR3 is 11 amino acids. The germline V gene has CDR1 SQVTM and CDR2 ANQGSEA. The CDR3 here is CSVDDGNTIYF. CDR3 nucleotides: TGCAGCGTTGACGATGGAAACACCATATATTTT.

V is TRBV5-1 and J is TRBJ2-5, with 13 bases lining up with TRBD2. Germline CDR1 is SGHRS and CDR2 is YFSETQ. The CDR3 has 17 residues. Germline trimming cut 2 bases from V and 5 bases from J; bases unmatched to any gene: 9. The CDR3 DNA reads TGCGCCAGCAGCTTTGCCACTAGCGGGGGGGCCCGGGAGACCCAGTACTTC. Amino acids: CASSFATSGGARETQYF.

This chain uses TRBV11-2 with TRBJ2-7, with D unresolved. Per germline, CDR1 SGHAT and CDR2 FQNNGV. The CDR3 spans 15 residues. V lost 5 bases and J lost 1, with 15 bases in between. The CDR3 reads CASSPTSVASYEQYF. DNA of the CDR3: TGTGCCAGCAGCCCCACATCGGTAGCTTCCTACGAGCAGTACTTC.

This clone was recorded only once. The chain uses TRBV2 and TRBJ2-7; 8 nucleotides align to TRBD1. The CDR3 consists of 14 residues. CDR1 SNHLY and CDR2 FYNNEI come from the germline V gene. V lost 5 bases and J lost 0; bases outside the gene matches: 3. The CDR3 sequence: CASSLGQASYEQYF. CDR3 DNA: TGTGCCAGCAGTCTGGGACAGGCCTCCTACGAGCAGTACTTC. Combining the CDR3 with reference TRBV2 and TRBJ2-7 gives the whole variable domain EPEVTQTPSHQVTQMGQEVILRCVPISNHLYFYWYRQILGQKVEFLVSFYNNEISEKSEIFDDQFSVERPDGSNFTLKIRSTKLEDSAMYFCASSLGQASYEQYFGPGTRLTVT.

This sequence joins TRBV15 and TRBJ1-3; TRBD1 aligns across 8 bases. V gave up 3 bases and J gave up 3 bases; unmatched junction bases: 1. CDR3 size: 14 residues. CDR1 LNHNV and CDR2 YYDKDF come from the germline V gene (reference sequence). The CDR3: CATSSTGGGNTIYF. As DNA, the CDR3 is TGTGCCACCAGCAGCACAGGGGGTGGAAACACCATATATTTT.